A single sample gave rise to the 9 T cell receptor beta chains below, sequenced in a study of shared clonotypes between healthy human individuals. Sequenced by immunoSEQ multiplex PCR; TCRdb stores in-frame clones only, minus some. The top ten clones hold approximately 13% of a sample with roughly 500,000 clones, less than 80% of them seen once. Sequenced sample: PBMCs. The receptors come from a woman aged 40 to 50 in good health. Some clones in this sample may be carry-over from other donors' samples.

This clone was seen repeatedly, ten times or more. The chain couples TRBV2 to TRBJ1-6; maybe TRBD1 (5 bases). Trimming removed 2 bases at V and 13 bases at J, with 15 bases between. The CDR3 is 14 amino acids. The germline gives CDR1 SNHLY, CDR2 FYNNEI. The CDR3 nucleotides are TGTGCCAGCAGTGAAACGACAGCGTTCCCCCCCCTCCACTTT. Residues: CASSETTAFPPLHF.

This clone was seen a handful of times. The V and J genes are TRBV27 and TRBJ2-3; 7 bases match TRBD2. The CDR3 extends over 14 amino acids. The germline V gene encodes CDR1 MNHEY and CDR2 SMNVEV (reference sequence). The ends lost 7 bases at V and 5 bases at J; junction bases unmatched: 9. CDR3 in amino acids: CASKAGPSGDTQYF. In DNA, the CDR3 is TGTGCCAGCAAAGCGGGACCATCTGGAGATACGCAGTATTTT.

The V call is TRBV2, the J call TRBJ2-3; possibly TRBD1 for D (6 bases). Germline lookup yields CDR1 SNHLY and CDR2 FYNNEI. This CDR3 has 15 residues. With 2 bases removed from V and 5 bases from J, the gap between germline ends came to 14 bases. CDR3 nucleotide sequence: TGTGCCAGCAGTGAATTAGTGGGGGCCGAAGATACGCAGTATTTT. Residues: CASSELVGAEDTQYF.

This rearrangement joins TRBV28 to TRBJ1-5, with no clear D. Germline values: CDR1 MDHEN, CDR2 SYDVKM. Trimming took 6 bases from V and 6 from J, leaving 9 bases between them. The CDR3 contains 12 residues. CDR3 loop: CASRTVPQPQHF. The CDR3 DNA reads TGTGCCAGCAGAACGGTTCCTCAGCCCCAGCATTTT. Variable domain in full (rest from reference TRBV28 and TRBJ1-5): DVKVTQSSRYLVKRTGEKVFLECVQDMDHENMFWYRQDPGLGLRLIYFSYDVKMKEKGDIPEGYSVSREKKERFSLILESASTNQTSMYLCASRTVPQPQHFGDGTRLSIL.

The rearrangement joins TRBV9 to TRBJ2-1, with a weak D call TRBD2 (6 bases). Germline V CDR1 and CDR2: SGDLS, YYNGEE. The V end was cut by 5 bases, the J end by 6 bases, with 15 bases between. There are 14 residues in the CDR3. The CDR3 DNA sequence: TGTGCCAGCAGGTTCGGAGGGGCGGCCAATGAGCAGTTCTTC. As protein: CASRFGGAANEQFF.

This rearrangement joins TRBV10-3 to TRBJ1-1, with no clear D. Trimming took off 4 bases at V and 0 bases at J, with 15 bases between the two ends. CDR3 length: 16 residues. Germline-derived CDR1 and CDR2 are ENHRY and SYGVKD. CDR3 nucleotide sequence: TGTGCCATCAGTGCGGAAAGGAGTCGAATGAACACTGAAGCTTTCTTT. This translates into CAISAERSRMNTEAFF.

This sequence joins TRBV7-7 and TRBJ2-2, with 10 bases identical to TRBD2. V was pared by 6 bases and J by 4 bases, with 5 bases of the junction left unmatched. The CDR3 spans 15 residues. Germline CDR1 and CDR2: SSHAT and FNYEAQ (reference sequence). The chain's CDR3 is CASRSGLAATGELFF. The CDR3 region has the DNA TGTGCCAGCAGATCCGGACTAGCGGCCACCGGGGAGCTGTTTTTT. Using reference TRBV7-7 and TRBJ2-2 for the parts outside the CDR3, the full variable domain is GAGVSQSPRYKVTKRGQDVTLRCDPISSHATLYWYQQALGQGPEFLTYFNYEAQPDKSGLPSDRFSAERPEGSISTLTIQRTEQRDSAMYRCASRSGLAATGELFFGEGSRLTVL.

The DNA of the CDR3 is TGTGCCAGCAGCTTGGGGGGCCTCTCTGGAAACACCATATATTTT. Residues: CASSLGGLSGNTIYF. V and J are TRBV5-4 and TRBJ1-3, with D perhaps TRBD1 (5 bases). The CDR3 is 15 residues long. Trimming took off 0 bases at V and 0 bases at J, with 7 bases between the two ends. Germline CDR1 is SGHNT and CDR2 is YYREEE (reference sequence).

The rearrangement links TRBV27 to TRBJ2-7; the D gene is possibly TRBD1 (6 bases). CDR3 length: 12 residues. Germline V gene sequence: CDR1 MNHEY, CDR2 SMNVEV (reference sequence). The V gene lost 3 bases and the J gene lost 6 bases, with 9 bases spanning the gap. The CDR3: CASSFQGREQYF. The CDR3 region has the DNA TGTGCCAGCAGTTTCCAGGGGCGCGAGCAGTACTTC.